This T cell receptor beta chain was captured by sequencing in a study of T and B cells in COVID-19 patients. The wider study: The recovered cohort's median age was 34 years, versus about 63 years in active infection. About 90% of the roughly 20 active-infection patients had comorbidities associated with unfavorable COVID-19 outcome. Findings and limits, study-wide: Of 2,000 to 2,500 TCR clusters found only in the recovered cohort, 25 to 35 had low generation probability. In COVID-19 patients, T cell receptor beta variable and joining gene use was reportedly strongly skewed.

From blood, roughly 220-550 ng of genomic DNA served as TRB template. BIOMED2 TRB-A/B primer pools were used in multiplex TRB PCR. TCRdb re-called the multiplex PCR reads through MiXCR, storing one row per CDR3 protein. Found here are 7,000 to 9,000 distinct CDR3 sequences, about two fifths of them singletons; the top ten hold less than 70%. The sample holds a few counts of this clonotype. Its target is not known. V lost 1 base to trimming and J lost 6 bases; unmatched junction nucleotides: 8. Germline CDR1 reads LNHDA; CDR2 reads SQIVND (reference sequence). CDR3 length: 15 residues. This sequence was found in a human donor with active COVID-19. The gene calls are TRBV19 and TRBJ1-1, with 7 bases fitting TRBD1. Material for sequencing was blood. This CDR3 is CASSIAVAGGAEAFF. DNA for the CDR3: TGTGCCAGTAGTATAGCCGTCGCAGGGGGGGCTGAAGCTTTCTTT.